This note documents a single T cell receptor (beta chain) sequence. The record originates from a study of beta chain features in type 1 diabetes. Expressed TCRB transcripts were sequenced because the isolated RNA had all been reverse transcribed beforehand. Sequenced by immunoSEQ multiplex PCR; TCRdb stores in-frame clones only, minus some. The sample yields 35,000 to 50,000 clones, around 50% seen once. All of the sorted populations showed purity greater than 95%. Sequenced: stem cell memory CD4+ T cells from blood. The sequence was collected from a woman younger than 45 in good health.

The CDR3 protein is CASSLGLAGGNTDTQYF. In DNA form, the CDR3 reads TGTGCCAGCAGCCTCGGACTAGCGGGAGGGAACACAGATACGCAGTATTTT. This rearrangement joins TRBV7-9 to TRBJ2-3, with TRBD2 matching over 15 bases. The CDR3 has 17 amino acids. Germline-derived CDR1 and CDR2 are SEHNR and FQNEAQ (reference sequence). The J segment lost 2 bases and the V segment lost 5 bases, leaving 5 bases of the junction unmatched.